This TCR beta chain appears in the sequencing data of a study of cytomegalovirus exposure and HLA in healthy donors (dated by TCRdb to about 2017). About the full investigation: An earlier analysis of about 560 of the donors reported 250 to 350 Gb of sequence data and approximately 120 million unique TCR beta sequences obtained from around 170 million T cells. An early release covering 550 to 650 HLA-typed donors comprised approximately 300 gigabases of sequencing data and around 80 million unique TCR sequences. Of the roughly 410 genotyped donors, 65% to 90% were placed in the genetic ancestry cluster associated with self-reported Caucasian donors. The study aimed to test whether signatures of past pathogen exposure could be identified by cataloging public T cell receptors. The study used immunosequencing to profile the T cell repertoires of approximately 640 subjects and linked those repertoires to cytomegalovirus serostatus. Along with the roughly 700-subject first cohort, a separate validation cohort of over 90 different subjects was used. High-throughput TCR immunosequencing, statistical association of individual TCRs with disease status, and machine learning were combined to predict cytomegalovirus infection status. In a later analysis, previously published TCR beta repertoires from several hundred donors were re-analyzed and high-resolution HLA genotyping was added so that TCR occurrence patterns could be studied. In the later analysis, no new phenotypic data were used to find candidate immune exposures; instead, reliance was placed on TCR beta sequences and their occurrence across donors. To decide whether each TCR beta V gene segment behaved as functional or pseudogenic, an earlier analysis of fewer than 750 of the donors relied on high-throughput TCR beta sequencing. Donor age, sex, ethnicity and CMV serostatus were compiled alongside the repertoire data. A later genetic analysis took genome-wide SNP genotypes for about three fifths of the 666 donors and used that subset as a discovery cohort. Every repertoire in the discovery cohort had been generated on one and the same sequencing platform. Class I and class II HLA loci were covered by the typing at four-digit resolution. Typing coverage varied by locus: about 629-640 donors for A, B, C, DRB1 and DQB1; under 550 for DQA1; 606 for DPA1; under 490 for DPB1. Roughly 5 DR-DQ haplotypes were treated as single units for association and clustering because of strong linkage in the cohort. Across some 400 genotyped donors of the cohort, an average of about 240,000 unique TCR beta nucleotide sequences per donor were sequenced, and roughly 17% of those sequences were non-productive.

Libraries came from the immunoSEQ multiplex PCR assay. A mixture of 60 forward primers for TCR Vbeta segments and 13 reverse primers for TCR Jbeta segments was used in the multiplex PCR. The CDR3 region of rearranged TCR beta genes was amplified from genomic DNA with a multiplex PCR assay. The amplified TCR beta libraries were sequenced on the Illumina HiSeq System as 87-base-pair reads. In the source study's methods: A later analysis counted approximately 74 million unique TCR beta chains across the 500 to 850 repertoires, and 10 million to 11 million of these chains were shared by at least two donors. A nearest-neighbor algorithm error-corrected the raw reads and collapsed the reads into unique sequences, merging closely related sequences to remove PCR and sequencing errors. V, D and J gene segments were assigned by aligning CDR3 sequences to IMGT reference sequences. For a sequence to be retained, a match of at least six nucleotides was required to both a V gene segment and a J gene segment. A rearrangement counted as productive if the CDR3 had no stop codons and remained in frame with V and J, and every other rearrangement counted as non-productive. CDR3 was defined according to IMGT convention as the region running from the second conserved V-encoded cysteine to the conserved J-encoded phenylalanine. In an earlier analysis of approximately 590 of the donors, sequences lacking an unambiguous match to a single V gene segment were excluded. An earlier analysis of several hundred of the donors called V segments functional above 56.7% productive rearrangements and segregating when the between-donor standard deviation exceeded 5%. A statistical classification framework was built to diagnose cytomegalovirus status from the catalog of TCR beta chain sequences. In a later analysis, V and J genes were assigned by comparing TCR nucleotide sequences against IMGT/GENE-DB human TR gene sequences. Using the TCRdist pipeline, a later analysis assigned CDR3 sequences along with most-parsimonious VDJ recombination scenarios. A later analysis defined each TCR beta chain by its CDR3 amino acid sequence plus V-gene family, and excluded reads lacking a unique V-gene family. A later analysis removed several hundred highly shared, low-generation-probability nucleotide sequences to deal with suspected cross-contamination and a sequencing artifact. A later analysis calculated a clonal expansion index for each public chain from normalized within-repertoire ranks of inferred template counts. In a later analysis, generation probabilities were computed with a VDJ recombination model fitted to out-of-frame rearrangements, and the resulting probabilities were checked against IGoR. A later analysis scored TCR-TCR, TCR-HLA and TCR-CMV co-occurrence with hypergeometric tests, applying a repertoire-size bias correction to TCR pairs. A later analysis estimated false discovery rates by permuting HLA or CMV assignments 20 times. A later analysis grouped co-occurring TCRs with DBSCAN, adding TCRdist sequence similarity when clustering within HLA-allele-positive subsets. Repertoires with fewer than 30,000 or more than 120,000 public chains, plus five repertoires with anomalous nucleotide sharing, were excluded from co-occurrence clustering. The source is immuneACCESS, and TCRdb retained only in-frame sequences with V and J called. Part of the clones is not carried over; for the studies checked, unresolved V genes explain less than half of this, and the remainder is unexplained. Clone size and V and J calls were adopted from that table, with D and trimming inferred from the DNA. The sample table records approximately 110,000 clones; around 60% of these occur just once. The top ten clones comprise 3.8% of the sample.

The cohort comprised under 700 healthy bone marrow donors. All cohort members were sampled while nominally healthy, although unrecorded immune exposures were likely present. The donor was CMV seropositive and was included in the group of some 290 seropositive cohort members. A peripheral blood sample was provided by each donor, and peripheral blood mononuclear cells were used for TCR beta sequencing. The Qiagen DNeasy Blood Extraction Kit was used to extract genomic DNA from the blood cell samples. With respect to this clone: There is no known antigen for this receptor. No base-level quality is on record; no much larger clone is a single base apart.

V loses 8 bases, J loses 7 bases, and the germline ends lie 21 bases apart. CDR1 and CDR2 are read off the germline V gene (reference sequence) as MNHEY and SMNVEV. The CDR3 contains 14 residues, cysteine and phenylalanine counted. The sequence is cut down to CDR3 DNA, 42 bases in frame from base 1. Results and caveats for the whole study, not just this receptor: Roughly uniform sequencing depth across donors was assumed in presence/absence analyses, although this assumption may not hold. Some IMGT-functional V segments, including TRBV6-2 and TRBV6-3, could not be told apart with the 87-base-pair reads, so those segments were excluded. This cohort had only TCR beta chains sequenced, and the lack of alpha or paired-chain data limited which features could be detected. In vitro tests confirmed that a few of the cytomegalovirus-associated TCR beta chains recognize cytomegalovirus antigens. In both the original and validation cohorts, the classifier was reported to diagnose cytomegalovirus status with high specificity and sensitivity. A group of highly shared sequence variants was considered likely to be a technical artifact of the sequencing pipeline. Compared with the approximately 700-donor mean, donors in an Asian-associated ancestry cluster had fewer N-insertions in productive TCRs, according to a later genetic analysis. Several of the top co-occurrence clusters appeared to be linked to parvovirus B19, influenza, CMV and Epstein-Barr virus, according to a later analysis. Linkage disequilibrium might explain the correlated functional status among segregating V segments, but an unknown experimental factor could not be excluded. A later analysis found that HLA-associated TCR beta chains were more clonally expanded and had lower generation probabilities than equally common non-associated chains. A later analysis found that TCR association rates varied across HLA loci, with DRB1 alleles showing the most associated TCRs and HLA-C alleles the fewest. When HLA alleles, especially DR and DQ, strongly co-occurred, attributing TCR associations to individual alleles was difficult. A further reported finding was that TCR beta sequences accurately predicted the HLA-A and HLA-B alleles for most subjects in the first cohort. The only immune exposure information available for the cohort was CMV serostatus. Around 16 rarely observed V segments, including chromosome 9 orphons, were excluded from the earlier analysis of almost 600 of the donors because counts were too low. A later genetic analysis associated a missense DCLRE1C variant with V-gene and J-gene trimming of TCR beta chains, and an independent cohort replicated the association. Because some donors lacked HLA typing at each locus, the association tests relied only on the typed subset. In an earlier analysis of a few hundred of the donors, most TCR beta V segments were observed in productive rearrangements about 87% or about 30% of the time, broadly matching IMGT annotations. In the study, some 180 TCR beta chains were listed as associated with cytomegalovirus. A later analysis associated about 17,000 TCR beta sequences with specific HLA alleles at a false discovery rate of 0.05. The authors suggested that the approach could potentially be generalized to other disease states and immunological phenotypes. Across donors, most TCR sequences were observed very rarely, whereas some public TCRs were present in many individuals. Most CMV-associated TCR beta chains appeared to be HLA-restricted in a later analysis, and the HLA associations seemed to be driven largely by CMV exposure.

The sequence came from a man under 40 in good health and CMV-seropositive. Rearrangement joined TRBV27 to TRBJ2-7, and possibly TRBD1, on 6 matching bases. Sequencing was carried out using PBMCs. The CDR3 amino acid sequence is: CASRRDTISGEQYF. The DNA sequence reads TGTGCCAGCCGCCGGGACACCATTTCGGGGGAGCAGTACTTC.